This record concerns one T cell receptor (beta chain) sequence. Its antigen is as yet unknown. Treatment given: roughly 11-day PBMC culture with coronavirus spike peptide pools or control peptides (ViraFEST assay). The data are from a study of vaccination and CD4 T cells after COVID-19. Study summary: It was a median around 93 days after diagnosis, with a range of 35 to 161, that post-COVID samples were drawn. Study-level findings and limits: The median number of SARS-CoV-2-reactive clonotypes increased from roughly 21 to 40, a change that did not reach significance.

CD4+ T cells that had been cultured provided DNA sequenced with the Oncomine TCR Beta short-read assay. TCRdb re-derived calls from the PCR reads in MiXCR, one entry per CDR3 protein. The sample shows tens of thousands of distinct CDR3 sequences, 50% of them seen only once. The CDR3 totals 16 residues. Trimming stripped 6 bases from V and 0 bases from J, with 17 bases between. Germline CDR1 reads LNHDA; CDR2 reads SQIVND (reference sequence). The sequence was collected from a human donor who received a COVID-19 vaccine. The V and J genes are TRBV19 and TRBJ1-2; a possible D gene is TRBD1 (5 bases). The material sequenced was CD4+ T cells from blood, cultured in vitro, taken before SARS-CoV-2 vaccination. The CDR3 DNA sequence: TGTGCCAGTAGCAACAACAGGAAACCGACTAACTATGGCTACACCTTC. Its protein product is CASSNNRKPTNYGYTF.